This T cell receptor beta chain originates from a study of cytomegalovirus exposure and HLA in healthy donors. The PCR employed 60 Vbeta primers together with 13 Jbeta primers. Sequencing was performed with immunoSEQ multiplex PCR; in TCRdb, only in-frame clones are kept and a portion is missing. Among about 100,000 clones listed, roughly a tenth were seen once. Points on this clone: The target antigen is unknown.

Points from the study as a whole: Later, an analysis showed that TCR beta chains associated with HLA were more clonally expanded than others that were equally common.

Germline-derived CDR1 and CDR2 are MGHRA and YSYEKL. The CDR3 consists of 15 residues. V shed 0 bases and J 9 bases; nucleotides not matched to a gene: 5. The sequence derives from a man in his forties in good health and CMV-seropositive. The chain links TRBV4-1 to TRBJ1-6, with 7 bases identical to TRBD1. Sequenced input: PBMCs. The CDR3 nucleotides are TGCGCCAGCAGCCAAGATGACAGGGTATCTTCACCCCTCCACTTT. This codes for CASSQDDRVSSPLHF.